The 12 T cell receptor beta chains below were found in one sample sequenced in a study of blood T cell repertoires in COVID-19. Method: immunoSEQ multiplex PCR; TCRdb's copy keeps in-frame clones and lacks some. Here the sample spans 150,000 to 200,000 clones, approximately 86% being singletons. The specimen sequenced was peripheral blood. The receptors were sampled from a woman between 40 and 55 years old with COVID-19, enrolled during active disease.

This clone has a single count. The V gene is TRBV25-1, the J gene TRBJ1-6; 10 bases line up with TRBD1. The V gene end was trimmed by 6 bases and the J gene end by 7 bases; junction bases not matched to a gene: 6. The CDR3 consists of 15 residues. CDR1 is MGHDK and CDR2 is SYGVNS in the germline V gene. CDR3 DNA: TGTGCCAGCAGCGACAGGGGGCAAGGAAATTCACCCCTCCACTTT. Its protein is CASSDRGQGNSPLHF.

This clone was observed once. The chain recombines TRBV5-5 with TRBJ2-5, with 7 bases fitting TRBD2. Germline V gene lookup returns CDR1 SGHKS and CDR2 YYEKEE (reference sequence). The CDR3 runs 17 residues. V dropped 2 bases and J dropped 0; count of bases not matched to a gene: 10. CDR3 amino acids: CASSLTPTSAYQETQYF. The CDR3 nucleotides read TGTGCCAGCAGCTTAACCCCAACTAGCGCGTACCAAGAGACCCAGTACTTC.

The rearrangement links TRBV7-9 to TRBJ2-1; 10 nucleotides agree with TRBD1. The germline gives CDR1 SEHNR, CDR2 FQNEAQ (reference sequence). V was pared by 5 bases and J by 9 bases, with 16 bases of the junction left unmatched. CDR3 length: 17 residues. CDR3 sequence reads: CASSPTVSGQGTGEQFF. CDR3 coding DNA: TGTGCCAGCAGCCCAACCGTCTCGGGACAGGGGACGGGTGAGCAGTTCTTC. Full variable domain (remainder filled in from reference TRBV7-9 and TRBJ2-1): DTGVSQNPRHKITKRGQNVTFRCDPISEHNRLYWYRQTLGQGPEFLTYFQNEAQLEKSRLLSDRFSAERPKGSFSTLEIQRTEQGDSAMYLCASSPTVSGQGTGEQFFGPGTRLTVL.

The gene calls are TRBV10-3 and TRBJ2-5; D perhaps matches TRBD2 (6 bases). The CDR3 is 12 residues long. CDR1 and CDR2 from the germline V gene are ENHRY and SYGVKD. V was trimmed by 10 bases and J by 2 bases, leaving 11 bases between them. CDR3 amino acids: CASSGVQETQYF. The CDR3 DNA sequence: TGTGCCAGTAGCGGAGTACAAGAGACCCAGTACTTC.

The rearrangement links TRBV9 to TRBJ1-2, with a possible D match to TRBD1 (6 bases). Germline values: CDR1 SGDLS, CDR2 YYNGEE. This CDR3 contains 14 residues. With 3 bases removed from V and 4 bases from J, the gap between germline ends came to 13 bases. This CDR3 reads CASSGTGSPYGYTF. The CDR3 DNA is TGTGCCAGCAGCGGCACAGGGTCTCCCTATGGCTACACCTTC.

This chain uses TRBV19 with TRBJ2-1; 9 nucleotides align to TRBD2. From germline, CDR1 is LNHDA and CDR2 SQIVND (reference sequence). This CDR3 has 13 amino acids. The V and J ends lost 10 bases and 9 bases, in that order; junction bases with no gene match: 10. The CDR3: CATDAGGMSEQFF. The CDR3 bases are TGTGCCACTGACGCGGGAGGGATGAGTGAGCAGTTCTTC.

This clone was seen just once. The rearrangement joins TRBV18 to TRBJ1-5; a possible D gene is TRBD1 (6 bases). V lost 4 bases, J lost 7 bases, and 11 bases lay in between. The CDR3 loop spans 13 amino acids. From germline, CDR1 is KGHSH and CDR2 LQKENI. The DNA of the CDR3 is TGTGCCAGCTCACAGGGGGAGCGACAGCCCCAGCATTTT. It is translated as CASSQGERQPQHF. Full variable domain (outside the CDR3, taken from reference TRBV18 and TRBJ1-5): NAGVMQNPRHLVRRRGQEARLRCSPMKGHSHVYWYRQLPEEGLKFMVYLQKENIIDESGMPKERFSAEFPKEGPSILRIQQVVRGDSAAYFCASSQGERQPQHFGDGTRLSIL.

This chain links TRBV2 with TRBJ2-5; 9 nucleotides line up with TRBD2. CDR3 length: 14 residues. Germline V CDR1 and CDR2: SNHLY, FYNNEI. The ends lost 3 bases at V and 2 bases at J; junction bases unmatched: 1. The CDR3 region has the DNA TGTGCCAGCAGTGAGCTAGCGGGACAAGAGACCCAGTACTTC. It specifies CASSELAGQETQYF.

The chain couples TRBV3-1 (or the pseudogene TRBV3-2) to TRBJ1-3, with 8 bases matching TRBD1. This CDR3 is built from 15 residues. Germline V gives CDR1 LGHDT, CDR2 YNNKEL (reference sequence). V lost 8 bases and J lost 0; bases outside the gene matches: 6. CDR3 nucleotide sequence: TGTGCCAGCGCCAGGGGGCCTAGCTCTGGAAACACCATATATTTT. This encodes CASARGPSSGNTIYF.

This chain connects TRBV29-1 to TRBJ1-5; D ambiguous. The germline gives CDR1 SQVTM, CDR2 ANQGSEA. This CDR3 is built from 13 residues. V was shortened by 6 bases and J by 0 bases, with 9 bases between the two germline ends. Here the CDR3 reads CSVQTDSNQPQHF. The CDR3 nucleotides read TGCAGCGTACAGACGGATAGCAATCAGCCCCAGCATTTT.

The V and J genes are TRBV28 and TRBJ2-6; D might be TRBD2 (6 bases). CDR3 length: 18 residues. The ends were cut back, 6 bases at V and 0 bases at J, with 18 bases in the middle. Germline-derived CDR1 and CDR2 are MDHEN and SYDVKM. CDR3 nucleotides: TGTGCCAGCAGGCGTCCGGGTAGCGGAAACTCTGGGGCCAACGTCCTGACTTTC. Residues: CASRRPGSGNSGANVLTF.

The rearrangement uses TRBV18 and TRBJ1-4; no reliable D call. CDR1 and CDR2 from the germline V gene are KGHSH and LQKENI. Between the trimmed V and J ends, which lost 5 bases and 3 bases, there was a span of 4 bases. The CDR3 runs to 12 residues. In DNA, the CDR3 is TGTGCCAGCTCAGGGCCTAATGAAAAACTGTTTTTT. Translated, it gives CASSGPNEKLFF.